These T cell receptor beta chains were read from a single sample in a study of T-cell memory formation after mild COVID-19. TCRdb recomputed calls from the 5' RACE reads with MiXCR, one row per CDR3 protein. The sample lists 150,000 to 200,000 distinct CDR3 sequences, under 14% occurring once. Sequencing was performed on PBMCs or a T cell subset sorted from them (not recorded which). These receptors came from a man in his late teens or twenties who had mild COVID-19 (a few samples of this study predate the infection). Cell type and time point are not known. The CDR3 runs from the conserved cysteine through the conserved F or W. Size tells how often a clone was seen (once, few, many) or the class of an expanded clone, and some rows leave it out.

CASSVGQGKQPQHF | - | TRBV3-1
CASTTRGNQPQHF | - | TRBV6-5
CASSQEGQGYTF | - | TRBV4-1
CASSIDRGHEQYF | - | TRBV27
CASTRTAHTGELFF | few | TRBV6-1
CASSVTGTVEETQYF | many | TRBV5-1
CAFNPSTNTEAFF | - | TRBV30
CASSFVQTPDTQYF | - | TRBV5-1
CASSVQVGSADTQYF | few | TRBV9
CASSLDQGTETQYF | - | TRBV5-1
CAWSKGSNTEAFF | - | TRBV30
CASTGPVTQYF | - | TRBV6-5
CASSLEGIGTEAFF | many | TRBV7-6
CASSPFTGGGNTGELFF | many | TRBV7-6
CASSFGQNTEAFF | many | TRBV12-3/TRBV12-4
CASSLDYGQAFF | - | TRBV7-2
CASTNRGGADTQYF | few | TRBV12-3/TRBV12-4
CASSQGLERGYGYTF | - | TRBV4-1
CASSGSGGTTDTQYF | - | TRBV12-3/TRBV12-4
CAWGVADTQYF | - | TRBV30
CASNLQGWETQYF | - | TRBV12-3/TRBV12-4
CASSSGGHWERIQYF | - | TRBV7-9
CASSFTLLNTEAFF | - | TRBV6-2/TRBV6-3
CSVERRGRTGELFF | - | TRBV29-1
CASSPGLDHEQFF | few | TRBV18
CASSFAQGDNQPQHF | - | TRBV7-2
CASSYDTASYNEQFF | - | TRBV5-6
CASSLEVETQYF | many | TRBV5-1
CASSQDWTPAERSNQPQHF | few | TRBV4-3
CASSDYRTGGPDTQYF | few | TRBV10-1
CASSPLGGSYNSPLHF | - | TRBV18
CASSRDSSNQPQHF | many | TRBV12-3/TRBV12-4
CASSPLAGDTIYF | - | TRBV7-2
CASSQGIYSYNEQFF | - | TRBV3-1
CASPGPGSTEAFF | few | TRBV6-5
CASRDRGVHEQYF | many | TRBV6-1
CASSLVVGTGNTIYF | - | TRBV7-2
CASSNGGASGDTQYF | few | TRBV7-2
CSAWGAGPSYNEQFF | few | TRBV20-1
CASNRVGGPQHF | - | TRBV2
CASSIRTLSRGYTF | - | TRBV19
CASSGPGTDSSPLHF | - | TRBV5-5
CASSATDRDPEAFF | few | TRBV6-1
CASKAAYSNQPQHF | - | TRBV6-6
CSVPNNRDKNIQYF | - | TRBV20-1
CASSRRSDREVTGELFF | - | TRBV7-7